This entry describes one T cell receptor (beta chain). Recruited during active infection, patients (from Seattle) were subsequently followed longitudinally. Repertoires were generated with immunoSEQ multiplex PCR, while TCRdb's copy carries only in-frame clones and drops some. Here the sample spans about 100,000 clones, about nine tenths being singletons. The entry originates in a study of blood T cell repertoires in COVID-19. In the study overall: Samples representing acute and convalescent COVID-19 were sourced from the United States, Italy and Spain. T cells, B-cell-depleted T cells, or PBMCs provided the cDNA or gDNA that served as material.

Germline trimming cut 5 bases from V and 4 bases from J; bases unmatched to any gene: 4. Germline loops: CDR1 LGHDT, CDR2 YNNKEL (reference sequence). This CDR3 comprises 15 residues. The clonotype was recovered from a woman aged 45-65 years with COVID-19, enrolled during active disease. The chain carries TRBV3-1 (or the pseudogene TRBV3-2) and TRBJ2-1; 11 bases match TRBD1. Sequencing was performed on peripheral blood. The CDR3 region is CASSLGQGDYNEQFF. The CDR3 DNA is TGTGCCAGCAGCTTGGGACAGGGGGATTACAATGAGCAGTTCTTC.